Sequencing of this T cell receptor beta chain was carried out in a study of blood T cell repertoires in COVID-19. Study at large: Spain, Italy and the United States supplied samples that represented acute and convalescent COVID-19. PBMCs, B-cell-depleted T cells, or T cells provided the cDNA or gDNA that made up the material.

Original handling: Estimation of nucleated cell counts was performed using reference gene primer amplification. Clones were read by immunoSEQ multiplex PCR, and TCRdb kept only the in-frame ones, dropping some. V and J calls and clone size are as listed in that table; D and trimming were resolved from the DNA. In the table there are 200,000 to 250,000 clones, roughly 85% of which are singletons. J was trimmed by 3 bases and V by 6 bases; bases with no gene match: 4. The CDR3 has 14 residues. CDR1 and CDR2 (germline): MNHEY, SMNVEV (reference sequence). This clonotype originated in a man aged 50 to 59 with COVID-19, enrolled during active disease. Sequencing was carried out using peripheral blood. This chain connects TRBV27 to TRBJ2-7, with 11 bases matching TRBD2. This chain's CDR3 is CASRLTSGVYEQYF. The CDR3 DNA reads as TGTGCCAGCAGGCTGACTAGCGGGGTCTACGAGCAGTACTTC.